These 12 T cell receptor beta chains originate from one sample sequenced in a study of blood T cell repertoires in COVID-19. Assay used: immunoSEQ multiplex PCR; TCRdb lists only in-frame clones, some missing. This sample yields about 480,000 clones, of which approximately 91% are seen a single time; under 9.5% belongs to the top ten. The material sequenced was PBMCs or T cells enriched from blood (not recorded which). These TCRs come from a woman aged 60-75 years who had recovered from COVID-19.

Notes on this clone: This sample includes further DNA sequences coding for the same CDR3. The gene calls are TRBV30 and TRBJ1-3, with D unclear. Germline V lookup: CDR1 GTSNPN, CDR2 SVGIG (reference sequence). Deletions cut 4 bases from V and 2 bases from J, with 3 bases between. This CDR3 region has 11 residues. CDR3 amino acids: CAWTAGNTIYF. DNA for the CDR3: TGTGCCTGGACAGCTGGAAACACCATATATTTT.

This clone was seen just once. V usage is TRBV5-1 and J usage is TRBJ1-3, with 8 bases that match TRBD1. V dropped 4 bases and J dropped 0; count of bases not matched to a gene: 6. The CDR3 is 16 amino acids. Germline-derived CDR1 and CDR2 are SGHRS and YFSETQ. The CDR3 coding sequence is TGCGCCAGCAGCCCGGGACAGGCAGCCTCTGGAAACACCATATATTTT. Its protein product is CASSPGQAASGNTIYF.

Only one count was recorded for this clone. This chain connects TRBV2 to TRBJ1-2, with D unclear. Germline-derived CDR1 and CDR2 are SNHLY and FYNNEI. There are 13 residues in the CDR3. Trimming removed 3 bases from V and 3 bases from J, with 8 bases in between. CDR3 bases: TGTGCCAGCAGTGAGTCGGGGTACTATGGCTACACCTTC. Its protein is CASSESGYYGYTF.

The chain has TRBV6-5 and TRBJ2-7; no definite D call. Per germline, CDR1 MNHEY and CDR2 SVGAGI. CDR3 length: 13 residues. CDR3 coding DNA: TGTGCCAGCAGTTACATGGTAACCTATGAGCAGTACGTC. Translating gives CASSYMVTYEQYV.

The gene calls are TRBV19 and TRBJ1-4, with a weak D call TRBD1 (5 bases). The CDR3 length is 15 residues. Trimming took off 2 bases at V and 3 bases at J, with 10 bases between the two ends. Germline CDR1 reads LNHDA; CDR2 reads SQIVND (reference sequence). CDR3 sequence (DNA): TGTGCCAGTAGTATATGGGGGGAATCTAATGAAAAACTGTTTTTT. Encoded protein: CASSIWGESNEKLFF.

This clone has more than one count but fewer than ten. J is TRBJ1-2 and V is TRBV24-1; possible D gene TRBD1, 6 bases. The CDR3 covers 13 residues. V was clipped by 3 bases and J by 4 bases, with 8 bases between them. Germline CDR1 reads KGHDR; CDR2 reads SFDVKD. CDR3 sequence (DNA): TGTGCCACCAGTGATGGACAGCTCTATGGCTACACCTTC. Its translation is CATSDGQLYGYTF.

The V and J genes are TRBV28 and TRBJ2-3, with 15 bases that match TRBD2. The germline V gene encodes CDR1 MDHEN and CDR2 SYDVKM. The CDR3 is made up of 16 amino acids. V gave up 6 bases and J gave up 2 bases; unmatched junction bases: 3. Here the CDR3 reads CASRGTSGGTTDTQYF. The CDR3 coding sequence is TGTGCCAGCAGGGGGACTAGCGGGGGGACCACAGATACGCAGTATTTT.

The rearrangement uses TRBV9 and TRBJ1-3; 11 nucleotides align to TRBD1. J gave up 4 bases and V 4 bases, and 13 bases lay outside the gene matches. CDR1 SGDLS and CDR2 YYNGEE come from the germline V gene. The CDR3 sequence is 18 residues long. CDR3 in amino acids: CASSPTTRDRGSGNTIYF. The CDR3 DNA reads TGTGCCAGCAGCCCTACAACTCGGGACAGGGGGTCGGGAAACACCATATATTTT.

The chain employs TRBV3-1 (or the pseudogene TRBV3-2) and TRBJ2-7, with no clear D. Germline V gene data show CDR1 as LGHDT and CDR2 as YNNKEL (reference sequence). The germline V and J ends were trimmed by 3 bases and 0 bases, with 6 bases remaining between them. There are 13 residues in the CDR3. CDR3 protein: CASSHDNSYEQYF. CDR3 coding DNA: TGTGCCAGCAGCCATGACAACTCCTACGAGCAGTACTTC.

V gene TRBV27 combines with J gene TRBJ1-1; D might be TRBD1 (6 bases). CDR1 and CDR2 from the germline V gene are MNHEY and SMNVEV (reference sequence). Between the trimmed V and J ends, which lost 5 bases and 4 bases, there was a span of 14 bases. The CDR3 contains 14 residues. This chain's CDR3 is CASSPPGGATEAFF. CDR3 coding DNA: TGTGCCAGCAGTCCCCCCGGGGGGGCCACTGAAGCTTTCTTT.

This clone was seen a single time. J is TRBJ1-2 and V is TRBV11-2; 10 bases map to TRBD1. After removal of 5 bases from V and 3 bases from J, the junction contained 3 bases not matched to a gene. From germline, CDR1 is SGHAT and CDR2 FQNNGV. This CDR3 region has 14 residues. The CDR3 protein is CASSQTGGDYGYTF. In DNA, the CDR3 is TGTGCCAGCAGCCAGACAGGGGGCGACTATGGCTACACCTTC.

This sequence joins TRBV2 and TRBJ2-5, with D possibly being TRBD1 (5 bases). The CDR3 runs to 15 residues. Germline V gene lookup returns CDR1 SNHLY and CDR2 FYNNEI. Trimming left V 5 bases short and J 5 bases short, with 18 bases between. The CDR3 is CASSLLGQGEETQYF. The CDR3 region has the DNA TGTGCCAGCAGTTTACTGGGGCAGGGTGAGGAGACCCAGTACTTC.